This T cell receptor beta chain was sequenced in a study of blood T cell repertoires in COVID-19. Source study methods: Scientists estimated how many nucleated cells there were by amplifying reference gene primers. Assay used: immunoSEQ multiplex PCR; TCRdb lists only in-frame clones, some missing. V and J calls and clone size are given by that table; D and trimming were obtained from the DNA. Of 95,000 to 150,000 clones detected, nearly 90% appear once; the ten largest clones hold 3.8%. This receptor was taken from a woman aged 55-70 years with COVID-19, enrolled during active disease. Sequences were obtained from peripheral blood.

In DNA form, the CDR3 reads TGCGCCAGCAGCTTCAGGACAACTAATGAAAAACTGTTTTTT. Translating gives CASSFRTTNEKLFF. This rearrangement joins TRBV5-1 to TRBJ1-4; D ambiguous. The germline V and J ends were trimmed by 2 bases and 0 bases, with 5 bases remaining between them. The CDR3 extends over 14 amino acids. CDR1 and CDR2 (germline): SGHRS, YFSETQ.